This T cell receptor (beta chain) was identified in a study of OX40 agonist ivuxolimab in advanced cancers. Measured with immunoSEQ multiplex PCR; TCRdb has only the in-frame clones, and not every one. The sample shows 42,000 or so clones, about 86% of them seen only once. Systemic immunosuppression or autoimmune disease history was grounds to exclude patients. The CDR3 consists of 16 residues. V was trimmed by 2 bases and J by 6 bases, leaving 19 bases between them. Germline loops: CDR1 LNHDA, CDR2 SQIVND (reference sequence). The TCR originated in an adult with an advanced solid tumor such as melanoma, head and neck, liver or kidney cancer. Sequencing was performed on CD4+ or CD8+ T cells sorted from blood, taken in a trial of the OX40 agonist ivuxolimab. The gene calls are TRBV19 and TRBJ1-2; D unresolved. DNA of the CDR3: TGTGCCAGTAGTATAATAGTGGGCGCGTGGGAGGATGGCTACACCTTC. Its translation is CASSIIVGAWEDGYTF. Drawing the rest from reference TRBV19 and TRBJ1-2, the complete variable domain is DGGITQSPKYLFRKEGQNVTLSCEQNLNHDAMYWYRQDPGQGLRLIYYSQIVNDFQKGDIAEGYSVSREKKESFPLTVTSAQKNPTAFYLCASSIIVGAWEDGYTFGSGTRLTVV.